The entry that follows covers one T cell receptor beta chain sequence. The record originates from a study of blood T cell repertoires in COVID-19. Study details: Acute-phase and convalescent COVID-19 samples originated in the United States, Italy and Spain.

The ends were cut back, 1 base at V and 1 base at J, with 16 bases in the middle. This CDR3 region has 17 residues. In germline, CDR1 is SGHAT, CDR2 FQNNGV. TCRdb's table, derived via immunoSEQ multiplex PCR, lists solely in-frame clones and lacks some. The data contain under 250,000 clones, roughly 94% of them seen just once; the ten biggest clones take up 0.95% to 1.5%. The specimen was peripheral blood. The V call is TRBV11-2, the J call TRBJ1-1, with D hard to call. This receptor was taken from a man younger than 45 with acute or convalescent COVID-19. The DNA of the CDR3 is TGTGCCAGCAGCTTAGTCGTTAAAGCGGGAGCGAACACTGAAGCTTTCTTT. It translates to CASSLVVKAGANTEAFF.